There are many counts of the clone carrying this TCR beta chain. This sample was taken from a study of early T cells in non-severe SARS-CoV-2 infection. TCRdb reprocessed the 5' RACE reads via MiXCR and lists one record per CDR3 protein. The sample records 30,000 to 45,000 distinct CDR3 sequences, approximately 9.1% being singletons. This CDR3 has 13 residues. Germline CDR1 reads SGDLS; CDR2 reads YYNGEE. V lost 1 base to trimming and J lost 5 bases, with 7 bases between them. Input material: whole blood. This TCR was sampled from an adult who was a healthcare worker with PCR-confirmed SARS-CoV-2 infection or an uninfected control (not recorded which). The J gene is TRBJ1-5, the V gene TRBV9; D is unresolved. The CDR3 DNA is TGTGCCAGCAGCGTAACGGTCGATCAGCCCCAGCATTTT. It translates to CASSVTVDQPQHF.